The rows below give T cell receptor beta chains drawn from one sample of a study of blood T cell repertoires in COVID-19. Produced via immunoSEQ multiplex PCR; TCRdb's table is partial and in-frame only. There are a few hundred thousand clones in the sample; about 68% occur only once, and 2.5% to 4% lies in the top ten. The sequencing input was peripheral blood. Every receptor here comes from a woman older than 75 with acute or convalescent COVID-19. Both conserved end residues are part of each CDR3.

CDR3aa: CASKRQENTEAFF; j_gene: TRBJ1-1; v_gene: TRBV10-1
CDR3aa: CASSTTGNYEQYF; j_gene: TRBJ2-7; v_gene: TRBV18
CDR3aa: CASSLGQGSAFF; j_gene: TRBJ1-1; v_gene: TRBV6-5
CDR3aa: CASSLDPTAQETQYF; j_gene: TRBJ2-5; v_gene: TRBV11-2
CDR3aa: CATSRDGRANTGELFF; j_gene: TRBJ2-2; v_gene: TRBV15
CDR3aa: CASSLGQGLNTEAFF; j_gene: TRBJ1-1; v_gene: TRBV5-1
CDR3aa: CASSPQGAAEAFF; j_gene: TRBJ1-1; v_gene: TRBV18
CDR3aa: CASSIRTSGGDLAKNIQYF; j_gene: TRBJ2-4; v_gene: TRBV19
CDR3aa: CASRVTGATYEQYF; j_gene: TRBJ2-7; v_gene: TRBV28
CDR3aa: CASSLSQNSPLHF; j_gene: TRBJ1-6; v_gene: TRBV3-1/TRBV3-2
CDR3aa: CASSILGVGITDTQYF; j_gene: TRBJ2-3; v_gene: TRBV5-1
CDR3aa: CASSIRRLAVGTGELFF; j_gene: TRBJ2-2; v_gene: TRBV19
CDR3aa: CASSYGGGYTF; j_gene: TRBJ1-2; v_gene: TRBV6-2/TRBV6-3
CDR3aa: CASSVVGREKLFF; j_gene: TRBJ1-4; v_gene: TRBV5-1
CDR3aa: CASSFGAASSTDTQYF; j_gene: TRBJ2-3; v_gene: TRBV5-1
CDR3aa: CATSRGGVLQEKLFF; j_gene: TRBJ1-4; v_gene: TRBV15
CDR3aa: CASSLAGEANYGYTF; j_gene: TRBJ1-2; v_gene: TRBV5-5
CDR3aa: CASSVGALAGVQETQYF; j_gene: TRBJ2-5; v_gene: TRBV9
CDR3aa: CAWSVRTSGYPYEQYF; j_gene: TRBJ2-7; v_gene: TRBV30
CDR3aa: CASTRQGNTEAFF; j_gene: TRBJ1-1; v_gene: TRBV19
CDR3aa: CASSSGQGRNGYTF; j_gene: TRBJ1-2; v_gene: TRBV2
CDR3aa: CASSQSAGTGGEKLFF; j_gene: TRBJ1-4; v_gene: TRBV18
CDR3aa: CASSDRGTGVPNFEKLFF; j_gene: TRBJ1-4; v_gene: TRBV7-2
CDR3aa: CSAQLPGGLNEQFF; j_gene: TRBJ2-1; v_gene: TRBV29-1
CDR3aa: CSARGLNEQFF; j_gene: TRBJ2-1; v_gene: TRBV20-1
CDR3aa: CASSHEGRPYEQYF; j_gene: TRBJ2-7; v_gene: TRBV4-1
CDR3aa: CASSLPGLAGAQETQYF; j_gene: TRBJ2-5; v_gene: TRBV5-1
CDR3aa: CASSEGDAGFGAQYF; j_gene: TRBJ2-5; v_gene: TRBV2
CDR3aa: CASSAQGQGADEQFF; j_gene: TRBJ2-1; v_gene: TRBV11-3
CDR3aa: CASSTGSGDSPLHF; j_gene: TRBJ1-6; v_gene: TRBV18
CDR3aa: CATSREGRAAYGYTF; j_gene: TRBJ1-2; v_gene: TRBV15
CDR3aa: CASSYSASDSGNTIYF; j_gene: TRBJ1-3; v_gene: TRBV6-5
CDR3aa: CASSQTSGRNTDTQYF; j_gene: TRBJ2-3; v_gene: TRBV11-2
CDR3aa: CASSLETVSYSYEQYF; j_gene: TRBJ2-7; v_gene: TRBV5-1
CDR3aa: CASSPAGGRETQYF; j_gene: TRBJ2-5; v_gene: TRBV18
CDR3aa: CASSPTSAPSEQYF; j_gene: TRBJ2-7; v_gene: TRBV3-1/TRBV3-2